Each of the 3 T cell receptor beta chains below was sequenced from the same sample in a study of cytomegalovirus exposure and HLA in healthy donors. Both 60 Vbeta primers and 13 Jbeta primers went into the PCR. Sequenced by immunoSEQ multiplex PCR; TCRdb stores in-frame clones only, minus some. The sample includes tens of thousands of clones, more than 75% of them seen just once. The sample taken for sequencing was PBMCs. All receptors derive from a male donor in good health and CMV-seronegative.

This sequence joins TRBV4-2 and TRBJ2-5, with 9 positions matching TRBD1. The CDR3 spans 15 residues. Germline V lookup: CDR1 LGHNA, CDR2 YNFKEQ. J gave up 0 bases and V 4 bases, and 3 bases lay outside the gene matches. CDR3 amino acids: CASSRTGANQETQYF. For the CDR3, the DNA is TGTGCCAGCAGCCGGACAGGGGCGAACCAAGAGACCCAGTACTTC.

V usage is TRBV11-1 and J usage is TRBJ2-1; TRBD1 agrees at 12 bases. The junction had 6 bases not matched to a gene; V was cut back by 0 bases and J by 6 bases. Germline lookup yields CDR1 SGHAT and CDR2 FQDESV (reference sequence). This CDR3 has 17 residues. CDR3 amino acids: CASSLAAGTGGSNEQFF. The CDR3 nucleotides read TGTGCCAGCAGCTTAGCTGCCGGGACAGGGGGCTCCAATGAGCAGTTCTTC.

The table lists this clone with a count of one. DNA of the CDR3: TGTGCCATCAGTGGGGAATTGGACAGGGGGAACACTGAAGCTTTCTTT. Its protein is CAISGELDRGNTEAFF. The chain carries TRBV10-3 and TRBJ1-1; TRBD1 matches at 9 bases. This CDR3 is built from 16 residues. J gave up 1 base and V 4 bases, and 7 bases lay outside the gene matches. From germline, CDR1 is ENHRY and CDR2 SYGVKD.